Below are 23 T cell receptor beta chains sequenced from a single sample in a study of response to subunit inactivated influenza vaccine. TCRdb re-derived calls from the RT-PCR reads in MiXCR, one entry per CDR3 protein. Of about half a million distinct CDR3 sequences listed, 25% are singletons. The sample here was CD4+ T cells sorted from PBMCs, taken approximately 5 days after vaccination. These receptors came from a man aged 45-60 years who received an inactivated influenza vaccine.

The CDR3 DNA reads as TGTGCCAGCAGTTCGCACCCAGGGACAGCCTCCTACGAGCAGTACTTC. Amino acids: CASSSHPGTASYEQYF. This chain joins TRBV12-3 or TRBV12-4 and TRBJ2-7; the match to TRBD1 covers 7 bases. This CDR3 is built from 16 residues. V lost 4 bases and J lost 0; bases outside the gene matches: 9.

The CDR3 DNA reads TGTGCCAGCAGCTTGGTACAGGGATATAGGTCAGATACGCAGTATTTT. As protein: CASSLVQGYRSDTQYF. This chain joins TRBV7-2 and TRBJ2-3; perhaps TRBD1 as D (6 bases). The CDR3 is 16 amino acids. V was shortened by 3 bases and J by 4 bases, with 17 bases between the two germline ends. Germline loops: CDR1 SGHTA, CDR2 FQGNSA. Looking up the rest from reference TRBV7-2 and TRBJ2-3 gives the full variable domain: GAGVSQSPSNKVTEKGKDVELRCDPISGHTALYWYRQSLGQGLEFLIYFQGNSAPDKSGLPSDRFSAERTGGSVSTLTIQRTQQEDSAVYLCASSLVQGYRSDTQYFGPGTRLTVL.

CDR3 sequence: CASSPASSYNEQFF. The DNA of the CDR3 is TGTGCCAGCTCACCGGCCTCTTCCTACAATGAGCAGTTCTTC. The chain combines TRBV18 with TRBJ2-1; the D is unclear. The CDR3 is made up of 14 amino acids. Trimming cost V 3 bases and J 1 base, with 7 bases left between them. Germline assignment: CDR1 KGHSH and CDR2 LQKENI.

The chain's CDR3 is CASSPSVRGGSETQYF. Written as DNA, the CDR3 is TGCGCCAGCAGCCCGTCGGTTCGGGGGGGTTCAGAGACCCAGTACTTC. The chain combines TRBV5-1 with TRBJ2-5; 8 nucleotides line up with TRBD2. Trimming at V came to 4 bases and at J to 4 bases, leaving 12 bases not matched to a gene. This CDR3 is 16 amino acids long. CDR1 SGHRS and CDR2 YFSETQ come from the germline V gene. The full variable domain, with the rest looked up from reference TRBV5-1 and TRBJ2-5, is KAGVTQTPRYLIKTRGQQVTLSCSPISGHRSVSWYQQTPGQGLQFLFEYFSETQRNKGNFPGRFSGRQFSNSRSEMNVSTLELGDSALYLCASSPSVRGGSETQYFGPGTRLLVL.

This clonotype occurred many times. This chain uses TRBV3-1 with TRBJ2-5, with TRBD1 matching 7 bases. The germline CDR1 and CDR2 sequences are LGHDT and YNNKEL (reference sequence). V gave up 4 bases and J gave up 10 bases; unmatched junction bases: 12. The CDR3 runs to 14 residues. This chain's CDR3 is CASSPPGQTPGQYF. CDR3 in DNA: TGTGCCAGCAGCCCACCGGGACAGACCCCTGGCCAGTACTTC.

This chain joins TRBV7-9 and TRBJ2-7, with 9 nucleotides matching TRBD2. Losses at the gene ends were 8 bases for V and 4 bases for J; bases not matched to a gene: 9. The CDR3 runs 14 residues. CDR1 and CDR2 (germline): SEHNR, FQNEAQ (reference sequence). Here the CDR3 DNA reads TGTGCCAGCTCGGGGGGACTAGCCGAATACGAGCAGTACTTC. This encodes CASSGGLAEYEQYF.

The J gene is TRBJ2-5, the V gene TRBV5-1; D gene ambiguous. Trimming pared 4 bases from V and 2 bases from J, leaving 12 bases between. The CDR3 runs 14 residues. Per the germline V gene, CDR1 is SGHRS and CDR2 is YFSETQ. In DNA form, the CDR3 reads TGCGCCAGCAGCCCCCGGACCGGGCAAGAGACCCAGTACTTC. It translates to CASSPRTGQETQYF.

This clonotype was detected only a few times. The V and J genes are TRBV7-3 and TRBJ2-1, with 7 bases fitting TRBD2. V was pared by 4 bases and J by 6 bases, with 12 bases of the junction left unmatched. The CDR3 runs 16 residues. CDR1 and CDR2 (germline): SGHTA, FQGTGA. In nucleotides, the CDR3 is TGTGCCAGCAGCTGGGGGGGAGTTGGCTCGTTCAATGAGCAGTTCTTC. Translated: CASSWGGVGSFNEQFF. The whole variable domain, filled in from reference TRBV7-3 and TRBJ2-1, reads GAGVSQTPSNKVTEKGKYVELRCDPISGHTALYWYRQSLGQGPEFLIYFQGTGAADDSGLPNDRFFAVRPEGSVSTLKIQRTERGDSAVYLCASSWGGVGSFNEQFFGPGTRLTVL.

The rearrangement uses TRBV18 and TRBJ2-1; the D call may be TRBD1 or TRBD2 (6 bases each). V lost 0 bases and J lost 12, with 15 bases in between. Looked up from germline, CDR1 is KGHSH and CDR2 is LQKENI. The CDR3 totals 14 residues. The CDR3 loop reads CASSPPGGQWGQFF. The CDR3 nucleotides read TGTGCCAGCTCACCACCCGGGGGCCAGTGGGGGCAGTTCTTC.

This chain connects TRBV6-5 to TRBJ2-7; 7 nucleotides line up with TRBD1. CDR3 size: 13 residues. Germline V lookup: CDR1 MNHEY, CDR2 SVGAGI. V lost 6 bases and J lost 0; bases outside the gene matches: 2. CDR3: CASRYRGSYEQYF. The CDR3 DNA reads TGTGCCAGCAGATACAGGGGCTCCTACGAGCAGTACTTC.

In this sample, this clonotype turned up a few times. V and J are TRBV5-1 and TRBJ2-3, with D possibly being TRBD1 or TRBD2 (5 bases each). This CDR3 contains 17 residues. The germline gives CDR1 SGHRS, CDR2 YFSETQ. The V and J ends lost 4 bases and 5 bases respectively, with 23 bases between them. The CDR3 protein is CASSAAGTPVIGDTQYF. CDR3 DNA: TGCGCCAGCAGCGCCGCCGGGACGCCGGTTATTGGAGATACGCAGTATTTT.

There are a few counts of this clonotype. The chain recombines TRBV12-3 or TRBV12-4 with TRBJ1-6; no definite D call. The CDR3 loop spans 16 amino acids. Trimming left V 7 bases short and J 5 bases short, with 18 bases between. Here the CDR3 DNA reads TGTGCCAGCACCCCTGTCGGGCGCAGAAATAATTCACCCCTCCACTTT. This translates into CASTPVGRRNNSPLHF.

This sequence joins TRBV7-6 and TRBJ2-2; TRBD2 matches at 8 bases. Looked up from germline, CDR1 is SGHVS and CDR2 is FNYEAQ. The CDR3 has 18 amino acids. The V gene end was trimmed by 1 base and the J gene end by 1 base; junction bases not matched to a gene: 8. The chain's CDR3 is CASSLESGTSRNTGELFF. CDR3 DNA sequence: TGTGCCAGCAGCTTAGAATCCGGGACTAGTAGGAACACCGGGGAGCTGTTTTTT.

V usage is TRBV15 and J usage is TRBJ1-3; D remains unclear. This CDR3 comprises 14 residues. Trimming shortened V by 2 bases and J by 4 bases, and 9 bases separated the two germline ends. Germline CDR1 is LNHNV and CDR2 is YYDKDF (reference sequence). The CDR3 region has the DNA TGTGCCACCAGCAGACTGGGTCGGGGAAACACCATATATTTT. Translating it yields CATSRLGRGNTIYF.

This clonotype was found a few times. The V and J genes are TRBV5-1 and TRBJ2-3, with 7 positions matching TRBD2. The CDR3 covers 14 residues. In germline, CDR1 is SGHRS, CDR2 YFSETQ. Trimming cost V 4 bases and J 2 bases; bases outside gene matches: 4. In nucleotides, the CDR3 is TGCGCCAGCAGCCGGGACTACCACACAGATACGCAGTATTTT. It encodes CASSRDYHTDTQYF.

This clonotype was seen more than once but under ten times. The CDR3 loop is CASSYVGERETQYF. The CDR3 nucleotides are TGTGCCAGCAGTTACGTGGGTGAGCGGGAGACCCAGTACTTC. V usage is TRBV6-5 and J usage is TRBJ2-5; tentative D call: TRBD2 (5 bases). V gave up 2 bases and J gave up 5 bases, with 12 bases separating them. Germline CDR1 is MNHEY and CDR2 is SVGAGI. The CDR3 is made up of 14 amino acids.

This clonotype has only a few counts. The J gene is TRBJ1-5, the V gene TRBV28, with 8 bases identical to TRBD1. CDR1 is MDHEN, CDR2 SYDVKM, per germline. The length of the CDR3 is 15 residues. Trimming cost V 6 bases and J 0 bases; bases outside gene matches: 4. For the CDR3, the DNA is TGTGCCAGCAGACCAGGGGGCTATAGCAATCAGCCCCAGCATTTT. It translates to CASRPGGYSNQPQHF.

In its sample, this clonotype was seen a few times. This chain joins TRBV11-2 and TRBJ2-3; 7 positions agree with TRBD1. The CDR3 loop spans 15 amino acids. The germline V gene has CDR1 SGHAT and CDR2 FQNNGV. V was pared by 4 bases and J by 1 base, with 5 bases of the junction left unmatched. The CDR3 DNA sequence: TGTGCCAGCAGCTCTGGGACAGTCCGCACAGATACGCAGTATTTT. Protein: CASSSGTVRTDTQYF.

This chain connects TRBV9 to TRBJ2-5; TRBD2 matches at 8 bases. V lost 0 bases and J lost 5; bases outside the gene matches: 3. Germline loops: CDR1 SGDLS, CDR2 YYNGEE. This CDR3 is built from 14 residues. The chain's CDR3 is CASSVGSGGETQYF. DNA of the CDR3: TGTGCCAGCAGCGTAGGATCGGGAGGGGAGACCCAGTACTTC.

The rearrangement joins TRBV6-2 or TRBV6-3 to TRBJ2-5; possibly TRBD2 for D (6 bases). The CDR3 runs to 16 residues. The V and J ends lost 2 bases and 3 bases respectively, with 16 bases between them. Germline V lookup: CDR1 MNHEY, CDR2 SVGEGT. For the CDR3, the DNA is TGTGCCAGCAGTTACGGAGGCGGGGCACAAGAAGAGACCCAGTACTTC. Translated: CASSYGGGAQEETQYF.

This clonotype was detected a few times. The rearrangement joins TRBV2 to TRBJ1-1; no firm D call. V lost 8 bases to trimming and J lost 1 base, with 8 bases between them. Germline loops: CDR1 SNHLY, CDR2 FYNNEI. The CDR3 spans 12 residues. DNA of the CDR3: TGTGCCAGCTGCCAGTCGAACACTGAAGCTTTCTTT. Translated: CASCQSNTEAFF.

This clonotype was counted only a few times. J is TRBJ2-7 and V is TRBV7-2; no reliable D call. The CDR3 contains 15 residues. V was trimmed by 6 bases and J by 0 bases, leaving 15 bases between them. Germline CDR1 SGHTA, CDR2 FQGNSA. This CDR3 reads CASSLGSVLSYEQYF. The CDR3 coding sequence is TGTGCCAGCAGTTTGGGCTCAGTCCTCTCCTACGAGCAGTACTTC.

Only a few counts were recorded for this clonotype. The rearrangement uses TRBV4-3 and TRBJ2-5; TRBD2 agrees at 8 bases. V gave up 2 bases and J gave up 5 bases; unmatched junction bases: 1. The length of the CDR3 is 13 residues. Germline CDR1 is LGHNA and CDR2 is YSLEER. The CDR3, as DNA: TGCGCCAGCAGCCAACAGCGGGGGGAGACCCAGTACTTC. Its protein is CASSQQRGETQYF.